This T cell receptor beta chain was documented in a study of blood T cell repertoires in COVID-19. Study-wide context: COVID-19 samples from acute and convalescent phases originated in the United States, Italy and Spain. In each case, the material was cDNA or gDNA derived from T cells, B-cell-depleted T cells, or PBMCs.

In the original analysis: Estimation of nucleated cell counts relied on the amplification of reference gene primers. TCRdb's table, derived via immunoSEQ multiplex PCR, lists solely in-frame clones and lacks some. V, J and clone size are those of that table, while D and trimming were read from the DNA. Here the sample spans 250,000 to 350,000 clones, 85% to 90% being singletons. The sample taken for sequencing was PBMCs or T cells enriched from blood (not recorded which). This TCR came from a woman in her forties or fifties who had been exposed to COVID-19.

The CDR3 protein is CASSISPGGYTF. CDR3 coding DNA: TGTGCCAGTAGTATATCTCCGGGGGGCTACACCTTC. The rearrangement joins TRBV19 to TRBJ1-2; D is uncertain. Germline V gene data show CDR1 as LNHDA and CDR2 as SQIVND (reference sequence). V was clipped by 2 bases and J by 8 bases, with 9 bases between them. CDR3 length: 12 amino acids.